The next 5 T cell receptor beta chains were all read from a single sample in a study of T cells in Graves' hyperthyroidism and ophthalmopathy. RNA transcripts served as the template for amplifying TCR beta CDR3 regions. The study used the HTBI primer set for a first-round RT-PCR of the TCR CDR3. TCRdb reprocessed the multiplex PCR reads with MiXCR, giving one entry per CDR3 protein. The table shows roughly 840,000 distinct CDR3 sequences, with 38% occurring only once. The specimen sequenced was blood. The receptors shown here come from a man aged 18 to 29 with Graves' hyperthyroidism.

In this sample, this clonotype turned up a few times. The chain links TRBV4-1 to TRBJ1-6, with 8 nucleotides matching TRBD1. CDR1 is MGHRA, CDR2 YSYEKL, per germline. V gave up 0 bases and J gave up 9 bases; unmatched junction bases: 4. CDR3 length equals 15 residues. CDR3 region: CASSQEGQVASPLHF. DNA of the CDR3: TGCGCCAGCAGCCAAGAGGGACAGGTTGCTTCACCCCTCCACTTT.

The rearrangement joins TRBV10-3 to TRBJ1-5; TRBD1 is a possible D gene (6 bases). V shed 11 bases and J shed 5 bases, with 22 bases lying between them. The germline CDR1 and CDR2 sequences are ENHRY and SYGVKD. The CDR3 totals 15 residues. The CDR3 loop reads CAPILDRRPDQPQHF. The CDR3 DNA follows: TGTGCCCCAATCCTCGACAGGAGGCCCGATCAGCCCCAGCATTTT.

The chain is built from TRBV9 and TRBJ1-1; D gene uncertain. This CDR3 comprises 14 residues. Per germline, CDR1 SGDLS and CDR2 YYNGEE. V lost 3 bases and J lost 0, with 9 bases in between. CDR3 residues: CASSGGFMNTEAFF. CDR3 coding DNA: TGTGCCAGCAGCGGGGGATTTATGAACACTGAAGCTTTCTTT. The full variable domain, in which reference TRBV9 and TRBJ1-1 provide the parts outside the CDR3, is DSGVTQTPKHLITATGQRVTLRCSPRSGDLSVYWYQQSLDQGLQFLIQYYNGEERAKGNILERFSAQQFPDLHSELNLSSLELGDSALYFCASSGGFMNTEAFFGQGTRLTVV.

This clonotype has at least ten counts. The chain recombines TRBV5-5 with TRBJ1-3, with unresolved D. This CDR3 contains 13 residues. The germline V and J ends were trimmed by 0 bases and 8 bases, with 9 bases remaining between them. CDR1 is SGHKS and CDR2 is YYEKEE in the germline V gene (reference sequence). The CDR3 DNA reads TGTGCCAGCAGCTTGGGCGACGGCGACACCATATATTTT. Amino acids: CASSLGDGDTIYF.

The rearrangement uses TRBV4-1 and TRBJ1-1; D gene uncertain. The CDR3 runs 14 residues. Germline CDR1 MGHRA, CDR2 YSYEKL. V shed 1 base and J shed 5 bases, with 11 bases lying between them. For the CDR3, the DNA is TGCGCCAGCAGCCAAGGTTGGGATAGGACTGAAGCTTTCTTT. Translated, it gives CASSQGWDRTEAFF.